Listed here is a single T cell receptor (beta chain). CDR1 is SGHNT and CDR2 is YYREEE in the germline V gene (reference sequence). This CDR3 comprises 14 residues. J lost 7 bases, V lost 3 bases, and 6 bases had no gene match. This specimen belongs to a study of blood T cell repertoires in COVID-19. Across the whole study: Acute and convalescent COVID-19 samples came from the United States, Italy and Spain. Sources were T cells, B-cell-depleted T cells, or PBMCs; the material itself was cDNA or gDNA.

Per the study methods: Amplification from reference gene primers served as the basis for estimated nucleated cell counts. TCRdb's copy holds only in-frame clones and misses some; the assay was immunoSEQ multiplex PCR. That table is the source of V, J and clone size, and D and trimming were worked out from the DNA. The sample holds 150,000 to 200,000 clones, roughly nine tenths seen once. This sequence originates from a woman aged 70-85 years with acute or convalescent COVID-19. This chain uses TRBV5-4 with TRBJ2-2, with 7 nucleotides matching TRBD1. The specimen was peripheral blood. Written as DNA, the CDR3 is TGTGCCAGCAGCTCCACAGGGGCGGGCGGGGAGCTGTTTTTT. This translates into CASSSTGAGGELFF.